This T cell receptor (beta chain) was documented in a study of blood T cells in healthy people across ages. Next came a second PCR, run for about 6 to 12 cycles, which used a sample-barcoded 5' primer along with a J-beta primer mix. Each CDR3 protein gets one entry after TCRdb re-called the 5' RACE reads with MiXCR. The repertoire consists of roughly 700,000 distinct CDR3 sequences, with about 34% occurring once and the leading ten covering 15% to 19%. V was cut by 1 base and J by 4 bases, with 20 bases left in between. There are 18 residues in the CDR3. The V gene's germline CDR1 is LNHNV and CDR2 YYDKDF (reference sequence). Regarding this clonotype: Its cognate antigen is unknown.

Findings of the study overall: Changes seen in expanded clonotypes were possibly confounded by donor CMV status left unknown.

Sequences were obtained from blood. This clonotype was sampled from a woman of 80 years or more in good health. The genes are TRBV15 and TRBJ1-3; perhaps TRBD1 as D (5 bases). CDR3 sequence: CATSRGGGAKYFGNTIYF. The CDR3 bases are TGTGCCACCAGCAGAGGAGGAGGGGCGAAATATTTCGGAAACACCATATATTTT.